The clone carrying this T cell receptor beta chain was seen more than once but under ten times. Its antigen is not identified. Germline V gene lookup returns CDR1 GTSNPN and CDR2 SVGIG (reference sequence). V was cut by 0 bases and J by 6 bases, with 9 bases left in between. This CDR3 has 13 residues. The source of the sample is a study of beta chain features in type 1 diabetes. Sequencing targeted expressed TCRB transcripts, as all isolated RNA had been reverse transcribed. The table came from immunoSEQ multiplex PCR; TCRdb's copy has only in-frame clones and leaves some out. The sample has under 300,000 clones; 24% are singletons. Findings and limits, study-wide: Researchers report that Type 1 diabetes patients had moderately but significantly shorter TCRB CDR3s across all four CD4+ subsets.

This receptor was identified in a woman between 25 and 40 years old with type 1 diabetes. Sequenced sample: naive CD4+ T cells from blood. The genes are TRBV30 and TRBJ2-1; D may be TRBD1 (6 bases). The CDR3 bases are TGTGCCTGGAGTGTTAACAGGGTCAATGAGCAGTTCTTC. This codes for CAWSVNRVNEQFF.